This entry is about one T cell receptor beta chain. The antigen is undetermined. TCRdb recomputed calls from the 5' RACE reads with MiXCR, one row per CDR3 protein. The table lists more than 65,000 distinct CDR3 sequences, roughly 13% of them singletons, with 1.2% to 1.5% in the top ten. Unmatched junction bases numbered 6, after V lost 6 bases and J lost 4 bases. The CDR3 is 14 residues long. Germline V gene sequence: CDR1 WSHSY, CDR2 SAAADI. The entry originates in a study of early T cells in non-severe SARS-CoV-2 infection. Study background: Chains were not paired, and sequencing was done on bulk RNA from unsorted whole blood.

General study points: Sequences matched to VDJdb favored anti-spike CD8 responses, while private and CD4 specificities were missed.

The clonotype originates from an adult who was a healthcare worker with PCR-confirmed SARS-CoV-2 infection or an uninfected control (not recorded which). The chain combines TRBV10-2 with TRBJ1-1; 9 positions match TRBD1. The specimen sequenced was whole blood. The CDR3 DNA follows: TGCGCCAGCAGCAGGACAGGGGATGGCACTGAAGCTTTCTTT. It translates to CASSRTGDGTEAFF.